These T cell receptor beta chains were read from a single sample in a study of cytomegalovirus exposure and HLA in healthy donors. Data came from immunoSEQ multiplex PCR; TCRdb stores just in-frame clones and leaves some out. Altogether 150,000 to 200,000 clones are present, around 84% being singletons, with the ten largest covering more than 2%. Sequencing was done on a sample of PBMCs. These receptor sequences come from a man younger than 35 in good health and CMV-seropositive. Each CDR3 is given with its conserved first and last residue. D genes are given only for firm matches. Rows give clone size only sometimes, using once, few, many, or a class for an expanded clone.

clone_size	v_call	d_call	j_call	cdr3_nt	cdr3_aa
.	TRBV4-3	TRBD2	TRBJ2-2	TGCGCCAGCAGCCAGGATAGCGGGGGGGCCGACACCGGGGAGCTGTTTTTT	CASSQDSGGADTGELFF
.	TRBV5-6	.	TRBJ1-2	TGTGCCAGCAGCTCGAACCGCGACGGGGGCTATGGCTACACCTTC	CASSSNRDGGYGYTF
.	TRBV15	TRBD1	TRBJ1-2	TGTGCCACCAGCACTACCGACAGGGACTATGGCTACACCTTC	CATSTTDRDYGYTF
.	TRBV15	TRBD2	TRBJ2-3	TGTGCCACCAGCAGAGATCCGGGGGGATCAGATACGCAGTATTTT	CATSRDPGGSDTQYF
few	TRBV2	TRBD1	TRBJ1-6	TGTGCCAGCAGTGCTGGGACAGGGGGCATGGGTTCACCCCTCCACTTT	CASSAGTGGMGSPLHF
.	TRBV9	.	TRBJ1-4	TGTGCCAGCAGCTCGGGGGGAGCAACTAATGAAAAACTGTTTTTT	CASSSGGATNEKLFF
once	TRBV7-8	TRBD2	TRBJ2-7	TGTGCCAGCAGCTTCGGGACTAGCGGGGGTCCCTACGAGCAGTACTTC	CASSFGTSGGPYEQYF
.	TRBV5-6	TRBD1	TRBJ2-7	TGTGCCAGCAGCTCTGGACAGGGCACCAACGAGCAGTACTTC	CASSSGQGTNEQYF
.	TRBV27	.	TRBJ2-1	TGTGCCAGCAGACAACCGGGAAATGAGCAGTTCTTC	CASRQPGNEQFF
.	TRBV6-6	TRBD1	TRBJ2-5	TGTGCCAGCAGTTACCCGGACAGGGTGGAGACCCAGTACTTC	CASSYPDRVETQYF
.	TRBV7-9	TRBD2	TRBJ2-7	TGTGCCAGCAGCTTAGCCGGGACTAATTGGGCGCAGTACTTC	CASSLAGTNWAQYF
.	TRBV11-3	.	TRBJ1-1	TGTGCCAGCAGCTTAGGGTCGGGGTCCACTGAAGCTTTCTTT	CASSLGSGSTEAFF
.	TRBV7-2	.	TRBJ1-5	TGTGCCAGCAGCTTAGTGACAGGTCTTCCTAATCAGCCCCAGCATTTT	CASSLVTGLPNQPQHF
.	TRBV2	TRBD1	TRBJ1-2	TGTGCCAGCAGCCCTGGACAGGGGGCGCTTACGGGCTACACCTTC	CASSPGQGALTGYTF
.	TRBV6-5	.	TRBJ2-7	TGTGCCAGCAGTTCGGGGACCGCGGGGTCCCTCTACGAGCAGTACTTC	CASSSGTAGSLYEQYF
.	TRBV6-5	.	TRBJ2-1	TGTGCCAGCAGTTACTCGACAGGTTTCTACAATGAGCAGTTCTTC	CASSYSTGFYNEQFF
.	TRBV9	TRBD1	TRBJ1-2	TGTGCCAGCAGCGTAGCCCCGACAGGGGACAGTGGCTACACCTTC	CASSVAPTGDSGYTF
.	TRBV7-2	.	TRBJ2-5	TGTGCCAGTAAGGGGTATACGGAGACCCAGTACTTC	CASKGYTETQYF
.	TRBV18	TRBD1	TRBJ1-2	TGTGCCAGCTCGCCATTTTGGGACAGCCGTGGGGGCTACACCTTC	CASSPFWDSRGGYTF
.	TRBV30	.	TRBJ1-5	TGTGCCTGGAGTGGGGGGGATAGGGTCGGCAATCAGCCCCAGCATTTT	CAWSGGDRVGNQPQHF
once	TRBV5-6	TRBD1	TRBJ2-7	TGTGCCAGCAGCCCCAAGGGGGCCCCCCACGAGCAGTACTTC	CASSPKGAPHEQYF
.	TRBV6-5	.	TRBJ1-2	TGTGCCAGCAGTCCCACAGGAGGGGCCACTGGCTACACCTTC	CASSPTGGATGYTF
.	TRBV10-3	TRBD2	TRBJ2-3	TGTGCCACCCAAGCGGGGGGCGGTGCAGATACGCAGTATTTT	CATQAGGGADTQYF
.	TRBV6-5	.	TRBJ1-1	TGTGCCAGCAGTACAGGACGGGCTGAAGCTTTCTTT	CASSTGRAEAFF
once	TRBV7-6	TRBD2	TRBJ2-3	TGTGCCAGCAGCGGACTAGTTTCCCCAGATACGCAGTATTTT	CASSGLVSPDTQYF
.	TRBV4-1	.	TRBJ2-7	TGCGCCAGCAGCCAAGGACACCCTACGACGGAGCAGTACTTC	CASSQGHPTTEQYF
.	TRBV11-2	.	TRBJ1-5	TGTGCCAGCAGCTTAGATTGGGGGGACCATCAGCCCCAGCATTTT	CASSLDWGDHQPQHF
.	TRBV6-5	TRBD2	TRBJ2-3	TGTGCCAGCGGGCTACCGGGAGGAGATACGCAGTATTTT	CASGLPGGDTQYF
.	TRBV7-8	.	TRBJ1-6	TGTGCCAGCAGCTTAGGTCAGCTAGATTCACCCCTCCACTTT	CASSLGQLDSPLHF
.	TRBV2	TRBD2	TRBJ2-5	TGTGCCAGCATTAAGCGGGGGGAAGAGACCCAGTACTTC	CASIKRGEETQYF
.	TRBV5-1	.	TRBJ2-6	TGCGCCAGCAGCACGGGACATTCCTCTGGGGCCAACGTCCTGACTTTC	CASSTGHSSGANVLTF
.	TRBV25-1	TRBD1	TRBJ1-2	TGTGCCACTTCGGGACAGGGAAACGGTGGCTACACCTTC	CATSGQGNGGYTF
once	TRBV6-6	.	TRBJ1-6	TGTGCCAGCAGTATAAAACAGGGATTTAATTCACCCCTCCACTTT	CASSIKQGFNSPLHF
once	TRBV4-2	.	TRBJ1-5	TGTGCCAGCAGCCAAGATAGGGGGATGGGTCAGCCCCAGCATTTT	CASSQDRGMGQPQHF
.	TRBV14	.	TRBJ1-6	TGTGCCAGCAGCCAAGTGAGAGGCTCACCCCTCCACTTT	CASSQVRGSPLHF
.	TRBV18	.	TRBJ1-1	TGTGCCAGCTCACCACCGAACTCGGGACAACTGAACACTGAAGCTTTCTTT	CASSPPNSGQLNTEAFF
.	TRBV5-1	TRBD2	TRBJ2-5	TGCGCCAGCAGCCTATCCCCTAGCGGGGCTCAAGAGACCCAGTACTTC	CASSLSPSGAQETQYF
.	TRBV7-3	TRBD1	TRBJ2-2	TGTGCCAGCAGCCCAGGGACAGGGTCCACCGGGGAGCTGTTTTTT	CASSPGTGSTGELFF
.	TRBV4-3	.	TRBJ2-7	TGCGCCAGCAGCCAAGATAGGAGCGGCGGACTGGGGGAGCAGTACTTC	CASSQDRSGGLGEQYF
.	TRBV27	.	TRBJ1-6	TGTGCCAGCAGTTCTCTCCCGGGGTCACCCCTCCACTTT	CASSSLPGSPLHF
.	TRBV15	.	TRBJ2-1	TGTGCCACCAGCAGAGCAGGGGGGTCCGGGGAGCAGTTCTTC	CATSRAGGSGEQFF
.	TRBV23-1	TRBD1	TRBJ2-7	TGCGCCAGCTACCTGCCGGGACAGGGCTCCTACGAGCAGTACTTC	CASYLPGQGSYEQYF
few	TRBV4-1	.	TRBJ2-4	TGCGCCAGCAGCCAACAACCGGGACTCGGGGCCAAAAACATTCAGTACTTC	CASSQQPGLGAKNIQYF